This entry describes one T cell receptor (beta chain). This sample is drawn from a study of blood T cell repertoires in COVID-19. About the research overall: The United States, Italy and Spain provided the acute and convalescent COVID-19 samples.

The protocol was immunoSEQ multiplex PCR, while the TCRdb copy is restricted to in-frame clones and leaves out a portion. Seen here are 65,000 to 80,000 clones, 84% observed once, and the top ten hold 12%. There are 16 residues in the CDR3. J lost 4 bases, V lost 3 bases, and 9 bases had no gene match. CDR1 SGHNT and CDR2 YYREEE come from the germline V gene (reference sequence). V gene TRBV5-4 combines with J gene TRBJ2-3; 9 nucleotides agree with TRBD2. The sample consisted of peripheral blood. The sequence was collected from a human donor in a cohort sampled during active COVID-19. The CDR3 loop reads CASSSAGGGVADTQYF. The CDR3 region has the DNA TGTGCCAGCAGCTCGGCGGGCGGGGGGGTAGCAGATACGCAGTATTTT.